One T cell receptor beta chain is described in this entry. These data belong to a study of blood T cell repertoires in COVID-19. At the level of the study: Acute and convalescent COVID-19 specimens originated in the United States, Italy and Spain. PBMCs, B-cell-depleted T cells, or T cells provided the cDNA or gDNA that made up the material.

Trimming at V came to 5 bases and at J to 6 bases, leaving 5 bases not matched to a gene. Per germline, CDR1 LNHDA and CDR2 SQIVND (reference sequence). The CDR3 covers 14 residues. Methods used by the authors: Estimation of nucleated cell counts was performed using reference gene primer amplification. Generated by immunoSEQ multiplex PCR, the TCRdb table keeps only in-frame clones and is missing some. That table supplies the V and J calls and clone size; D and trimming were determined from the DNA. Among under 200,000 clones listed, about 91% were seen once. The receptor was derived from a woman aged 55-69 years who had recovered from COVID-19. The chain employs TRBV19 and TRBJ1-5; 9 bases are shared with TRBD1. The sequenced sample consisted of peripheral blood. Here the CDR3 reads CASSPTGGSQPQHF. DNA for the CDR3: TGTGCCAGTAGTCCGACAGGGGGTTCTCAGCCCCAGCATTTT. Filled out from reference TRBV19 and TRBJ1-5, the complete variable domain reads DGGITQSPKYLFRKEGQNVTLSCEQNLNHDAMYWYRQDPGQGLRLIYYSQIVNDFQKGDIAEGYSVSREKKESFPLTVTSAQKNPTAFYLCASSPTGGSQPQHFGDGTRLSIL.